What follows are 27 T cell receptor beta chains derived from one specimen sequenced in a study of beta chain features in type 1 diabetes. Expressed TCRB transcripts got sequenced, as all isolated RNA was reverse transcribed. Clones were sequenced by immunoSEQ multiplex PCR, and TCRdb holds only the in-frame ones, with some missing. The data contain roughly 300,000 clones, roughly 15% of them singletons. The source material was central memory CD4+ T cells from blood. The receptors shown here come from a young man in good health.

This clone was counted only a few times. CDR3 coding DNA: TGTGCCAGCAGCTTAGCACAGGGGTACAGCACTGAAGCTTTCTTT. Residues: CASSLAQGYSTEAFF. The J gene is TRBJ1-1, the V gene TRBV7-9; 7 bases match TRBD1. The V segment lost 0 bases and the J segment 4 bases; nucleotides outside the gene matches: 5. The germline CDR1 and CDR2 sequences are SEHNR and FQNEAQ (reference sequence). The CDR3 length is 15 residues.

The rearrangement uses TRBV28 and TRBJ1-5, with TRBD1 identical over 9 bases. Germline V gene lookup returns CDR1 MDHEN and CDR2 SYDVKM. The CDR3 covers 14 residues. V was pared by 5 bases and J by 5 bases, with 4 bases of the junction left unmatched. The CDR3: CASSVGQGYQPQHF. The CDR3 DNA sequence: TGTGCCAGCAGTGTGGGACAGGGTTATCAGCCCCAGCATTTT.

This clone was detected only a few times. The chain uses TRBV19 and TRBJ1-2; unclear D gene. The CDR3 consists of 13 residues. V was cut by 8 bases and J by 4 bases, with 14 bases left in between. Germline V gene sequence: CDR1 LNHDA, CDR2 SQIVND (reference sequence). In DNA, the CDR3 is TGTGCCAGTGCTCCTGACGGATTCTATGGCTACACCTTC. This codes for CASAPDGFYGYTF.

This clone was seen only a few times. The J gene is TRBJ2-5, the V gene TRBV20-1; no definite D call. The CDR3 is 11 amino acids. Germline V CDR1 and CDR2: DFQATT, SNEGSKA (reference sequence). V dropped 6 bases and J dropped 7 bases, with 12 bases sitting between them. Here the CDR3 reads CSATSSGTQYF. The DNA for the CDR3 is TGCAGTGCCACCTCGAGTGGGACCCAGTACTTC.

In this sample, this clone turned up a few times. The V gene is TRBV9, the J gene TRBJ2-7, with D possibly matching TRBD1 (5 bases). Trimming took 5 bases from V and 2 from J, leaving 17 bases between them. This CDR3 region has 15 residues. CDR1 is SGDLS, CDR2 YYNGEE, per germline. This chain's CDR3 is CASSWGRQTAYEQYF. The CDR3 DNA reads TGTGCCAGCAGTTGGGGCAGACAGACGGCCTACGAGCAGTACTTC. The full variable domain, rest sourced from reference TRBV9 and TRBJ2-7, is DSGVTQTPKHLITATGQRVTLRCSPRSGDLSVYWYQQSLDQGLQFLIQYYNGEERAKGNILERFSAQQFPDLHSELNLSSLELGDSALYFCASSWGRQTAYEQYFGPGTRLTVT.

As DNA, the CDR3 is TGTGCCAGCAGTTACCTTCAGACAGGGGTGGTCCACTTT. This codes for CASSYLQTGVVHF. The V call is TRBV6-5, the J call TRBJ1-6; 8 bases match TRBD1. The CDR3 is 13 residues long. The trim removed 2 bases at V and 17 bases at J, leaving 8 bases unmatched. In germline, CDR1 is MNHEY, CDR2 SVGAGI.

The chain employs TRBV5-6 and TRBJ2-5, with D perhaps being TRBD1 or TRBD2 (5 bases each). This CDR3 has 14 residues. Per the germline V gene, CDR1 is SGHDT and CDR2 is YYEEEE. The V end lost 4 bases, the J end lost 5 bases, and 15 bases lay between the germline ends. CDR3 sequence reads: CASSGRGPHETQYF. The CDR3 DNA reads as TGTGCCAGCAGCGGAAGGGGACCCCATGAGACCCAGTACTTC. Variable domain in full (rest from reference TRBV5-6 and TRBJ2-5): DAGVTQSPTHLIKTRGQQVTLRCSPKSGHDTVSWYQQALGQGPQFIFQYYEEEERQRGNFPDRFSGHQFPNYSSELNVNALLLGDSALYLCASSGRGPHETQYFGPGTRLLVL.

This clone was seen only a few times. This chain uses TRBV18 with TRBJ2-5; a weak D match, TRBD2 (5 bases). Germline values: CDR1 KGHSH, CDR2 LQKENI. V was trimmed by 4 bases and J by 2 bases, leaving 11 bases between them. This CDR3 region has 14 residues. The CDR3 is CASSRENLQETQYF. The DNA of the CDR3 is TGTGCCAGCTCACGGGAGAACCTACAAGAGACCCAGTACTTC.

This clone appeared a single time. In nucleotides, the CDR3 is TGTGCCAGCAGCCCCGGACATAGGAACACTGAAGCTTTCTTT. This sequence encodes CASSPGHRNTEAFF. The chain carries TRBV6-1 and TRBJ1-1; perhaps TRBD1 as D (5 bases). The germline V gene encodes CDR1 MNHNS and CDR2 SASEGT. The length of the CDR3 is 14 residues. V lost 6 bases to trimming and J lost 1 base, with 12 bases between them.

The J gene is TRBJ2-3, the V gene TRBV7-8, with TRBD2 as a possible D gene (6 bases). Per germline, CDR1 SGHVS and CDR2 FQNEAQ. This CDR3 comprises 14 residues. The V gene lost 5 bases and the J gene lost 8 bases, with 17 bases spanning the gap. DNA of the CDR3: TGTGCCAGCAGCCCCCGTTCCGGGGGAGGTACGCAGTATTTT. Its translation: CASSPRSGGGTQYF.

This sequence joins TRBV29-1 and TRBJ2-1; D perhaps matches TRBD1 (6 bases). Between the trimmed V and J ends, which lost 3 bases and 2 bases, there was a span of 20 bases. CDR3 length: 17 residues. Germline V gives CDR1 SQVTM, CDR2 ANQGSEA. The CDR3 bases are TGCAGCGTTGAGACAAGCGGACAGTTCTATGCCTACAATGAGCAGTTCTTC. It codes for CSVETSGQFYAYNEQFF.

The chain joins TRBV7-9 to TRBJ2-1; 12 bases match TRBD2. The J segment lost 4 bases and the V segment lost 5 bases, leaving 3 bases of the junction unmatched. The CDR3 consists of 15 residues. Germline-derived CDR1 and CDR2 are SEHNR and FQNEAQ (reference sequence). The CDR3 is CASSRGTSGYNEQFF. For the CDR3, the DNA is TGTGCCAGCAGCAGAGGGACTAGCGGGTACAATGAGCAGTTCTTC.

Many counts were recorded for this clone. The chain joins TRBV5-1 to TRBJ1-1; maybe TRBD1 (5 bases). CDR3 length: 13 residues. V was shortened by 3 bases and J by 1 base, with 7 bases between the two germline ends. CDR1 is SGHRS, CDR2 YFSETQ, per germline. CDR3 sequence (DNA): TGCGCCAGCAGCTGGGGACGGAACACTGAAGCTTTCTTT. Its translation: CASSWGRNTEAFF. Combining the CDR3 with reference TRBV5-1 and TRBJ1-1 gives the whole variable domain KAGVTQTPRYLIKTRGQQVTLSCSPISGHRSVSWYQQTPGQGLQFLFEYFSETQRNKGNFPGRFSGRQFSNSRSEMNVSTLELGDSALYLCASSWGRNTEAFFGQGTRLTVV.

This clone was found a few times. The chain combines TRBV27 with TRBJ1-6; D ambiguous. The CDR3 has 15 residues. Per the germline V gene, CDR1 is MNHEY and CDR2 is SMNVEV (reference sequence). The V gene lost 8 bases and the J gene lost 12 bases, with 23 bases spanning the gap. The CDR3 DNA is TGTGCCAGCCCTTTTAAAGCCGTCTCCCCGTTACCCCTCCACTTT. This sequence encodes CASPFKAVSPLPLHF.

As concerns this clone: The identical CDR3 is also encoded by other nucleotide sequences in the sample. The V gene is TRBV7-2, the J gene TRBJ1-2, with 8 positions matching TRBD1. The junction had 4 bases not matched to a gene; V was cut back by 5 bases and J by 5 bases. From germline, CDR1 is SGHTA and CDR2 FQGNSA. The CDR3 is 13 amino acids. The CDR3 region is CASSTRQGYGYTF. The CDR3 coding sequence is TGTGCCAGCAGCACTAGACAGGGGTATGGCTACACCTTC.

A few counts support this clone. This sample includes further DNA sequences coding for the same CDR3. The V gene is TRBV5-1, the J gene TRBJ2-5; no clear D. CDR1 and CDR2 from the germline V gene are SGHRS and YFSETQ. Trimming took off 0 bases at V and 4 bases at J, with 4 bases between the two ends. The CDR3 is 12 residues long. CDR3 in DNA: TGCGCCAGCAGCTTGGTCGGAGAGACCCAGTACTTC. It translates to CASSLVGETQYF.

This clone was seen at least ten times. The genes are TRBV29-1 and TRBJ2-3, with D possibly matching TRBD1 (5 bases). V shed 4 bases and J shed 7 bases, with 9 bases lying between them. This CDR3 has 11 residues. CDR1 SQVTM and CDR2 ANQGSEA come from the germline V gene. The CDR3 DNA reads as TGCAGCGTTGCCGACAGCAATACGCAGTATTTT. Translating it yields CSVADSNTQYF.

The chain employs TRBV11-2 and TRBJ2-7, with 9 positions matching TRBD1. This CDR3 spans 15 amino acids. V trimming: 5 bases; J trimming: 4 bases; junction bases outside the gene matches: 9. Germline CDR1 is SGHAT and CDR2 is FQNNGV. CDR3 bases: TGTGCCAGCAGCATAACCGGGACAGGGACGTACGAGCAGTACTTC. It specifies CASSITGTGTYEQYF.

This clone was seen a few times. The chain uses TRBV5-1 and TRBJ2-5; D tentatively reads TRBD1 or TRBD2 (5 bases each). The germline CDR1 and CDR2 sequences are SGHRS and YFSETQ. The V gene lost 3 bases and the J gene lost 0 bases, with 9 bases spanning the gap. The CDR3 runs 14 residues. CDR3 region: CASSSGRNQETQYF. In DNA, the CDR3 is TGCGCCAGCAGCTCGGGACGTAACCAAGAGACCCAGTACTTC.

The chain combines TRBV6-1 with TRBJ2-7; unclear D gene. The germline gives CDR1 MNHNS, CDR2 SASEGT. V dropped 6 bases and J dropped 3 bases, with 12 bases sitting between them. The CDR3 loop spans 13 amino acids. This CDR3 reads CASSQTRGYEQYV. The CDR3 nucleotides are TGTGCCAGCAGCCAGACACGCGGCTACGAGCAGTACGTC.

This clone was picked up many times. The chain joins TRBV19 to TRBJ2-1; 8 positions match TRBD2. There are 14 residues in the CDR3. Looked up from germline, CDR1 is LNHDA and CDR2 is SQIVND (reference sequence). With 7 bases clipped from V and 4 bases from J, the junction kept 6 bases outside the gene matches. As DNA, the CDR3 is TGTGCCAGTAAGGATAGCGGGGTATACAATGAGCAGTTCTTC. Its protein product is CASKDSGVYNEQFF.

This clone has more than one count but fewer than ten. The gene calls are TRBV19 and TRBJ1-2; D is unclear. The CDR3 is 13 amino acids. V shed 3 bases and J shed 4 bases, with 9 bases lying between them. The V gene's germline CDR1 is LNHDA and CDR2 SQIVND (reference sequence). The CDR3 DNA sequence: TGTGCCAGTAGTATCAGAAGGTCCTATGGCTACACCTTC. Its protein product is CASSIRRSYGYTF. Together with reference TRBV19 and TRBJ1-2, the CDR3 gives the full variable domain: DGGITQSPKYLFRKEGQNVTLSCEQNLNHDAMYWYRQDPGQGLRLIYYSQIVNDFQKGDIAEGYSVSREKKESFPLTVTSAQKNPTAFYLCASSIRRSYGYTFGSGTRLTVV.

In this sample, this clone turned up many times. The rearrangement uses TRBV10-3 and TRBJ1-2; 8 bases are shared with TRBD1. V lost 3 bases, J lost 8 bases, and 8 bases stayed unmatched. This CDR3 is built from 14 residues. Germline V gene sequence: CDR1 ENHRY, CDR2 SYGVKD. For the CDR3, the DNA is TGTGCCATCAGTGACCGCGGACAGGGTGAAGGCTACACCTTC. This gives the protein CAISDRGQGEGYTF.

This clone has only a few counts. The chain recombines TRBV29-1 with TRBJ1-2; 7 bases agree with TRBD1. CDR3 size: 13 residues. Germline CDR1 SQVTM, CDR2 ANQGSEA. V shed 6 bases, J shed 7 bases, and the junction held 11 bases outside the gene matches. The chain's CDR3 is CSVGDRVYGGYTF. CDR3 in DNA: TGCAGCGTCGGAGACAGGGTTTATGGTGGCTACACCTTC.

This clone has at least ten counts. The rearrangement joins TRBV7-9 to TRBJ1-2; the D gene is possibly TRBD1 (5 bases). V lost 5 bases and J 5 bases, leaving 12 bases between the germline ends. This CDR3 has 13 residues. Germline V gene lookup returns CDR1 SEHNR and CDR2 FQNEAQ (reference sequence). CDR3 sequence (DNA): TGTGCCAGCAGCCCACAGGTGATTTATGGCTACACCTTC. Its translation is CASSPQVIYGYTF.

This clone was seen only a few times. The CDR3 DNA is TGTGCCAGCAGCCAAGATAGGACTAGCGGGAGTGGTGGGACCCAGTACTTC. As protein: CASSQDRTSGSGGTQYF. The chain is built from TRBV4-2 and TRBJ2-5, with TRBD2 matching 13 bases. With V trimmed by 0 bases and J by 7 bases, 8 bases remained unmatched. Germline-derived CDR1 and CDR2 are LGHNA and YNFKEQ. The CDR3 sequence is 17 residues long.

This clone was seen a handful of times. The rearrangement uses TRBV7-9 and TRBJ2-6; D gene unclear. There are 17 residues in the CDR3. V was pared by 1 base and J by 4 bases, with 14 bases between. Germline CDR1 is SEHNR and CDR2 is FQNEAQ (reference sequence). The CDR3: CASSLGLLPSGANVLTF. The CDR3 region has the DNA TGTGCCAGCAGCTTAGGACTCCTCCCGTCCGGGGCCAACGTCCTGACTTTC.